This TCR beta chain emerged from a study of regulatory T cells in long-lasting Graves disease. The sample holds a few counts of this clonotype. Its antigen is unknown. Described time point: persistent/refractory GD, antithyroid drugs over 5 years with positive TRAb. PBMCs were the source of the RNA used for TCR sequencing. Study findings and constraints: Persistent Graves' patients showed reduced TCR diversity versus newly diagnosed patients.

With iRepertoire HTBI primers and Arm-PCR of CDR3 regions, TCR beta libraries were built. MiXCR, run by TCRdb on the multiplex PCR reads, gives a single entry per CDR3 protein. Seen here are roughly 300,000 distinct CDR3 sequences, roughly 21% observed once, and the top ten hold 56%. The sequence came from a female donor with Graves disease. Sequences were derived from peripheral blood mononuclear cells (PBMCs), sampled when the disease was refractory, from a patient treated with antithyroid drugs.

CDR3 in DNA: TGTGCCAGCAGCTTGGGAAGTCCTGGGGCCAACGTCCTGACTTTC. Translating gives CASSLGSPGANVLTF. The chain employs TRBV7-9 and TRBJ2-6; no firm D call. The CDR3 consists of 15 residues. V shed 3 bases and J shed 2 bases, with 8 bases lying between them. Germline loops: CDR1 SEHNR, CDR2 FQNEAQ (reference sequence).